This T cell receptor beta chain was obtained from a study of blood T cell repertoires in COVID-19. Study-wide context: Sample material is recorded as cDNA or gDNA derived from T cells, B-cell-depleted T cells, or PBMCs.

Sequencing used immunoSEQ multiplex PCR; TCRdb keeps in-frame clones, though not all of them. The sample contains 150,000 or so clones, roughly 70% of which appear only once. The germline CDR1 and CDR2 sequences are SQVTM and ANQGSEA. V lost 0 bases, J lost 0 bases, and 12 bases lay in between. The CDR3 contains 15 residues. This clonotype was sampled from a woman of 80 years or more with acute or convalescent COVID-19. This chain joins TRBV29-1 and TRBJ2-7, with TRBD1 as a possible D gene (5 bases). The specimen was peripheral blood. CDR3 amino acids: CSVEEERQYSYEQYF. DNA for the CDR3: TGCAGCGTTGAAGAAGAGCGACAGTACTCCTACGAGCAGTACTTC.